A selection of T cell receptor beta chains follows, all from one sample in a study of CD8+ T cells in alopecia areata. Some clones are missing from TCRdb's copy, which holds only in-frame ones; the method was immunoSEQ multiplex PCR. The sample includes fewer than 9,500 clones, around 60% of them seen just once. Sequenced here: skin, sampled at week 4, from a patient treated with tofacitinib. These receptors all come from a human donor with alopecia areata. Both conserved end residues are part of each CDR3. A D gene is named only where the DNA matches it firmly. Clone size is not always given. Where it is, it says once, few, many or a class for expanded clones.

>TRBV23-1|TRBJ2-7|once|TRBD1
TGCGCCAGCAGTCGATTCCGGGACAGGGTTAGAGGCGAGCAGTACTTC
CASSRFRDRVRGEQYF
>TRBV23-1|TRBJ2-5|few|TRBD1
TGCGCCAGCAGTCGTGGACAGGGAGAGACCCAGTACTTC
CASSRGQGETQYF
>TRBV7-9|TRBJ1-1|.|.
TGTGCCAGCAGCAGAAGCGGTGAAGCTTTCTTT
CASSRSGEAFF
>TRBV7-8|TRBJ1-3|.|.
TGTGCCAGCAGCTTAGCGCTATGGGACGGACGCTCTGGAAACACCATATATTTT
CASSLALWDGRSGNTIYF
>TRBV7-3|TRBJ2-1|once|TRBD1
TGTGCCAGCAGCCATCCGGGACAGGGGAGGGATGAGCAGTTCTTC
CASSHPGQGRDEQFF
>TRBV5-1|TRBJ1-4|.|.
TGCGCCAGCAGCTTTACACACAGGGCTAATGAAAAACTGTTTTTT
CASSFTHRANEKLFF
>TRBV7-6|TRBJ2-7|.|TRBD1
TGTGCCAGCAGCTTGGGGCCGGGACAGGGGCTCGAGCAGTACTTC
CASSLGPGQGLEQYF
>TRBV21-1|TRBJ1-2|few|.
TGTGCCAGCAGCACGGGACAGGGGTTATATGGCTACACCTTC
CASSTGQGLYGYTF
>TRBV6-9|TRBJ2-1|.|.
TGTGCCAGCAGTTACCCTCCAGGATACGGCAATGAGCAGTTCTTC
CASSYPPGYGNEQFF
>TRBV28|TRBJ1-1|.|.
TGTGCCAGCAGCGATTACAGCATGAACACTGAAGCTTTCTTT
CASSDYSMNTEAFF
>TRBV13|TRBJ2-7|.|.
TGTGCCAGCAGCCAAACCTGGACGGAAAGACCCTCCTACGAGCAGTACTTC
CASSQTWTERPSYEQYF
>TRBV6-6|TRBJ1-6|once|.
TGTGCCAGCAGAGAAGGGCTGAACTATAATTCACCCCTCCACTTT
CASREGLNYNSPLHF
>TRBV2|TRBJ2-7|.|.
TGTGCCAGCAGCTTTGCAATCAACAGGACCTCCTACGAGCAGTACTTC
CASSFAINRTSYEQYF
>TRBV5-1|TRBJ2-5|few|TRBD2
TGCGCCAGCAGCTTGGCGGGGGGTATGGAGACCCAGTACTTC
CASSLAGGMETQYF
>TRBV7-3|TRBJ2-7|.|TRBD2
TGTGCCAGCAGCTTGCAAGCGGGGGGGCCCCAAGAGCAGTACTTC
CASSLQAGGPQEQYF
>TRBV12-5|TRBJ2-1|.|TRBD2
TGTGCTAGTGGGCAGTATAGACTAGCGGGAAGCTCCTACAATGAGCAGTTCTTC
CASGQYRLAGSSYNEQFF
>TRBV4-3|TRBJ2-2|.|.
TGCGCCAGCAGCCAACAACTAGACTTCACCGGGGAGCTGTTTTTT
CASSQQLDFTGELFF
>TRBV5-6|TRBJ1-1|few|.
TGTGCCAGCAGCCTGGTGGGGGGAAAGAACACTGAAGCTTTCTTT
CASSLVGGKNTEAFF
>TRBV7-9|TRBJ2-2|.|TRBD2
TGTGCCAGCAGCCCCTGGGGTAGCGGGAGAGGTCCCACCGGGGAGCTGTTTTTT
CASSPWGSGRGPTGELFF
>TRBV18|TRBJ2-7|.|.
TGTGCCAGCTCACCACCAGACAGCACCTACGAGCAGTACTTC
CASSPPDSTYEQYF
>TRBV7-8|TRBJ1-2|.|.
TGTGCCAGCAGCTTACAACCGGGAAGGGACTATGGCTACACCTTC
CASSLQPGRDYGYTF
>TRBV6-6|TRBJ2-2|few|TRBD2
TGTGCCACCAAAGACCCGGGGGGCACCGGGGAGCTGTTTTTT
CATKDPGGTGELFF
>TRBV5-1|TRBJ2-5|.|TRBD2
TGCGCCAGCAGCTCCGTCCCAGCGGGGGGGCAAGAGACCCAGTACTTC
CASSSVPAGGQETQYF
>TRBV5-5|TRBJ2-7|.|.
TGTGCCAGCAGCTTGGGGGGCTACGAGCAGTACTTC
CASSLGGYEQYF
>TRBV11-1|TRBJ2-5|.|.
TGTGCCAGCAGCTCGCGACTAGGGGGGCCCCAAGAGACCCAGTACTTC
CASSSRLGGPQETQYF
>TRBV5-4|TRBJ2-7|.|TRBD2
TGTGCCAGCAGCGTCCAGCGGGGGACCCTCTACGAGCAGTACTTC
CASSVQRGTLYEQYF
>TRBV6-5|TRBJ2-2|few|.
TGTGCCAGCAGTTACCCCACCGGGGAGCTGTTTTTT
CASSYPTGELFF
>TRBV5-1|TRBJ2-1|few|.
TGCGCCAGCAGCTCCTCAGGACAAGGGGATGAGCAGTTCTTC
CASSSSGQGDEQFF
>TRBV11-2|TRBJ2-5|.|.
TGTGCCAGCAGCTTAGGGGGAGCGGACCAAGAGACCCAGTACTTC
CASSLGGADQETQYF
>TRBV10-3|TRBJ2-5|few|TRBD2
TGTGCCATCAGTGAGATAGCGGGAGTGCGGGAGACCCAGTACTTC
CAISEIAGVRETQYF
>TRBV15|TRBJ2-7|.|.
TGTGCCACCAGCAGAGAAGGGGGTCGGAGGGGCAATTTCTACGAGCAGTACTTC
CATSREGGRRGNFYEQYF
>TRBV23-1|TRBJ2-7|few|.
TGCGCCAGCAGTCAACTGCAGGGCGGTTCCTACGAGCAGTACTTC
CASSQLQGGSYEQYF
>TRBV5-6|TRBJ2-5|.|TRBD2
TGTGCCAGCAGCCAAGCGGGACGTACCCGGGAGACCCAGTACTTC
CASSQAGRTRETQYF
>TRBV5-1|TRBJ1-5|.|.
TGCGCCAGCAGTAGGGGCGATGATCAGCCCCAGCATTTT
CASSRGDDQPQHF
>TRBV28|TRBJ2-3|.|.
TGTACCAGCCAGACAGCCCGCGATACGCAGTATTTT
CTSQTARDTQYF
>TRBV2|TRBJ2-7|.|.
TGTGCCAGCAGTGCGAGGACTGCTTACGAGCAGTACTTC
CASSARTAYEQYF
>TRBV5-5|TRBJ2-1|.|.
TGTGCCAGCAGCATTCCGGGACATCGGTCCTACAATGAGCAGTTCTTC
CASSIPGHRSYNEQFF
>TRBV7-2|TRBJ2-7|.|.
TGTGCCAGCAGCTACGCCTACGAGCAGTACTTC
CASSYAYEQYF
>TRBV7-9|TRBJ1-5|.|.
TGTGCCAGCAGCTTCAAGGGTGGCCAGCCCCAGCATTTT
CASSFKGGQPQHF
>TRBV19|TRBJ2-2|.|TRBD2
TGTGCCAGTAGTACTACGACTAGCGGGAGGTACGGGGAGCTGTTTTTT
CASSTTTSGRYGELFF
>TRBV9|TRBJ1-3|.|.
TGTGCCAGCAGCACCCTGAGCTCTGGAAACACCATATATTTT
CASSTLSSGNTIYF
>TRBV7-8|TRBJ1-1|.|.
TGTGCCAGCAGCTTGGCAGGGTTGGTTCCCGAAGCTTTCTTT
CASSLAGLVPEAFF
>TRBV27|TRBJ1-2|.|.
TGTGCCAGCAGTTTAAAGGGAGCTAACTATGGCTACACCTTC
CASSLKGANYGYTF
>TRBV2|TRBJ2-5|.|TRBD2
TGTGCCAGCAGTGGCTCGGGGGGGGGCGAGACCCAGTACTTC
CASSGSGGGETQYF
>TRBV2|TRBJ2-2|.|.
TGTGCCAGCAGTGACCAAGGGGAGCTGTTTTTT
CASSDQGELFF